This note documents a single TCR beta chain sequence. The record originates from a study of blood T cell repertoires in COVID-19. Method: immunoSEQ multiplex PCR; TCRdb's copy keeps in-frame clones and lacks some. This table holds approximately 300,000 clones, roughly 90% found once. J lost 2 bases, V lost 0 bases, and 2 bases had no gene match. In germline, CDR1 is SGHRS, CDR2 YFSETQ. The CDR3 has 15 residues. The rearrangement links TRBV5-1 to TRBJ2-1; 7 nucleotides align to TRBD1. Source material: peripheral blood. The clonotype originates from a woman under 40 with COVID-19, enrolled during active disease. CDR3 sequence reads: CASSLGDRAYNEQFF. The CDR3 DNA follows: TGCGCCAGCAGCTTGGGAGACAGGGCCTACAATGAGCAGTTCTTC.